One and the same sample provided the 18 T cell receptor beta chains below, sequenced in a study of shared T cell receptors in the human thymus (dated by TCRdb to the early 2020s). Library preparation employed the immunoSEQ multiplex PCR assay. Here the immuneACCESS table is served through TCRdb, limited to in-frame sequences with V and J called. Missing clones are a known gap in these copies; in checked studies unresolved V genes cover under half, and the rest lacks a known reason. A total of roughly 560,000 clones appear in this sample, 75% to 85% of them only once. The leading ten clones occupy 0.013% of the sample. This same sample was also taken into another study, of human thymus T cells.

The specimen was thymocytes. These receptors all come from a boy under two years old with a congenital heart defect. Donor details come from another sample of the same person, matched by shared clones.

This clone has just a few counts. V and J are TRBV18 and TRBJ1-1, with 12 bases identical to TRBD1. The germline V gene has CDR1 KGHSH and CDR2 LQKENI. J gave up 4 bases and V 4 bases, and 10 bases lay outside the gene matches. This CDR3 spans 17 amino acids. The CDR3 DNA reads TGTGCCAGCTCACACCGGGACAGGGGGCGCAGGGGCACTGAAGCTTTCTTT. Protein product: CASSHRDRGRRGTEAFF. Full variable domain (outside the CDR3, taken from reference TRBV18 and TRBJ1-1): NAGVMQNPRHLVRRRGQEARLRCSPMKGHSHVYWYRQLPEEGLKFMVYLQKENIIDESGMPKERFSAEFPKEGPSILRIQQVVRGDSAAYFCASSHRDRGRRGTEAFFGQGTRLTVV.

The J gene is TRBJ1-1, the V gene TRBV5-1; no firm D call. From germline, CDR1 is SGHRS and CDR2 YFSETQ. The CDR3 runs to 11 residues. The ends were cut back, 5 bases at V and 3 bases at J, with 5 bases in the middle. The CDR3 bases are TGCGCCAGCAGGGAGCACACTGAAGCTTTCTTT. Translating gives CASREHTEAFF.

This chain uses TRBV5-1 with TRBJ2-1, with TRBD1 as a possible D gene (9 bases). V lost 2 bases, J lost 8 bases, and 26 bases lay in between. The CDR3 is made up of 18 amino acids. Germline-derived CDR1 and CDR2 are SGHRS and YFSETQ. CDR3 sequence (DNA): TGCGCCAGCAGCTTCGCGGACAGGGGAACGGGAGGGCCCGATGAGCAGTTCTTC. Protein: CASSFADRGTGGPDEQFF.

This chain uses TRBV5-1 with TRBJ2-1, with D perhaps TRBD2 (6 bases). This CDR3 contains 16 residues. Germline CDR1 is SGHRS and CDR2 is YFSETQ. The germline V and J ends were trimmed by 0 bases and 4 bases, with 14 bases remaining between them. This CDR3 is CASSLGQLAVYNEQFF. The CDR3 bases are TGCGCCAGCAGCTTGGGACAACTAGCAGTGTACAATGAGCAGTTCTTC.

The gene calls are TRBV12-5 and TRBJ2-3, with TRBD2 matching 8 bases. Germline lookup yields CDR1 LGHNT and CDR2 FRNRAP. The V gene end was trimmed by 0 bases and the J gene end by 2 bases; junction bases not matched to a gene: 13. The CDR3 runs to 19 residues. The CDR3 DNA follows: TGTGCTAGTGGTTTGGTAGACGGGAGGGCCTACTACTACACAGATACGCAGTATTTT. Amino acids: CASGLVDGRAYYYTDTQYF.

This clone was seen only once. The chain links TRBV28 to TRBJ1-2, with 7 bases aligning to TRBD1. Germline CDR1 reads MDHEN; CDR2 reads SYDVKM. This CDR3 spans 15 amino acids. V dropped 2 bases and J dropped 4; count of bases not matched to a gene: 7. CDR3 residues: CASSLVGTAPYGYTF. For the CDR3, the DNA is TGTGCCAGCAGTTTAGTAGGGACAGCTCCCTATGGCTACACCTTC.

The chain uses TRBV9 and TRBJ2-3, with 12 nucleotides matching TRBD1. The CDR3 covers 16 residues. Germline CDR1 is SGDLS and CDR2 is YYNGEE. J lost 5 bases, V lost 3 bases, and 7 bases had no gene match. The CDR3 nucleotides are TGTGCCAGCAGCGAGGCCCGGGACAGGGGGCAAGATACGCAGTATTTT. Protein product: CASSEARDRGQDTQYF.

V is TRBV27 and J is TRBJ2-7; weak D call: TRBD1 (6 bases). The CDR3 covers 12 residues. V was shortened by 6 bases and J by 7 bases, with 13 bases between the two germline ends. Germline V lookup: CDR1 MNHEY, CDR2 SMNVEV (reference sequence). CDR3 sequence reads: CASSPQGREQYF. The CDR3 region has the DNA TGTGCCAGCAGCCCACAGGGTCGGGAGCAGTACTTC.

The chain has TRBV4-1 and TRBJ2-5; 15 bases line up with TRBD2. The CDR3 has 19 amino acids. V dropped 5 bases and J dropped 3; count of bases not matched to a gene: 13. From germline, CDR1 is MGHRA and CDR2 YSYEKL. CDR3 loop: CASSRGLAGGGWREETQYF. In DNA, the CDR3 is TGCGCCAGCAGCAGGGGACTAGCGGGAGGAGGGTGGAGGGAAGAGACCCAGTACTTC.

This clone was detected once. The rearrangement joins TRBV28 to TRBJ2-4, with 9 bases that match TRBD2. Germline V CDR1 and CDR2: MDHEN, SYDVKM. This CDR3 spans 16 amino acids. Germline trimming cut 11 bases from V and 1 base from J; bases unmatched to any gene: 12. CDR3 DNA sequence: TGTGCCGCAGGGATTAGCGGGAGTTGGGCCAAAAACATTCAGTACTTC. It encodes CAAGISGSWAKNIQYF.

The V and J genes are TRBV11-3 and TRBJ2-1, with a possible D match to TRBD2 (6 bases). The V end lost 5 bases, the J end lost 6 bases, and 11 bases lay between the germline ends. From germline, CDR1 is SGHNT and CDR2 YENEEA. This CDR3 has 13 residues. CDR3 sequence (DNA): TGTGCCAGCAGCGCGACTAGGTCCAATGAGCAGTTCTTC. This encodes CASSATRSNEQFF.

The CDR3 DNA sequence: TGTGCCAGCAGAAACTCTCTAGAGAATGAAAAACTGTTTTTT. This translates into CASRNSLENEKLFF. J is TRBJ1-4 and V is TRBV27; D remains unclear. The V end lost 6 bases, the J end lost 5 bases, and 13 bases lay between the germline ends. Germline CDR1 reads MNHEY; CDR2 reads SMNVEV (reference sequence). There are 14 residues in the CDR3.

The chain has TRBV19 and TRBJ2-1; TRBD2 aligns across 9 bases. J lost 8 bases, V lost 7 bases, and 9 bases had no gene match. The CDR3 has 14 amino acids. CDR1 and CDR2 (germline): LNHDA, SQIVND (reference sequence). The CDR3 protein is CASKLAGPEDEQFF. The CDR3 DNA is TGTGCCAGTAAGCTAGCGGGACCTGAGGATGAGCAGTTCTTC.

The J gene is TRBJ2-1, the V gene TRBV5-4, with 7 bases lining up with TRBD2. Germline V CDR1 and CDR2: SGHNT, YYREEE (reference sequence). The CDR3 consists of 17 residues. With V trimmed by 1 base and J by 7 bases, 14 bases remained unmatched. CDR3 DNA: TGTGCCAGCAGCTTGTATCCGGCTAGCGGCCTCCTGAATGAGCAGTTCTTC. Its protein product is CASSLYPASGLLNEQFF.

This chain uses TRBV5-1 with TRBJ2-7; 7 bases line up with TRBD2. The CDR3 is 19 residues long. Germline-derived CDR1 and CDR2 are SGHRS and YFSETQ. The V and J ends lost 1 base and 0 bases, in that order; junction bases with no gene match: 16. CDR3 region: CASSLWVLGGVPDSYEQYF. Here the CDR3 DNA reads TGCGCCAGCAGCTTGTGGGTTCTGGGAGGGGTACCCGACTCCTACGAGCAGTACTTC.

The chain is built from TRBV12-5 and TRBJ1-4, with 7 nucleotides matching TRBD1. This CDR3 region has 17 residues. V lost 0 bases, J lost 11 bases, and 15 bases stayed unmatched. CDR1 LGHNT and CDR2 FRNRAP come from the germline V gene. The CDR3 coding sequence is TGTGCTAGTGGTTTGGTAACGGAGAGGGGGCTATTGGACAAACTGTTTTTT. This gives the protein CASGLVTERGLLDKLFF.

This chain connects TRBV19 to TRBJ1-5, with 10 bases lining up with TRBD1. Germline-derived CDR1 and CDR2 are LNHDA and SQIVND (reference sequence). CDR3 size: 16 residues. Unmatched junction bases numbered 9, after V lost 8 bases and J lost 2 bases. The DNA of the CDR3 is TGTGCCAGTCTCGGACAGGGGGATCGGGGCAATCAGCCCCAGCATTTT. Translation gives CASLGQGDRGNQPQHF. The entire variable domain, with the rest obtained from reference TRBV19 and TRBJ1-5, is as follows: DGGITQSPKYLFRKEGQNVTLSCEQNLNHDAMYWYRQDPGQGLRLIYYSQIVNDFQKGDIAEGYSVSREKKESFPLTVTSAQKNPTAFYLCASLGQGDRGNQPQHFGDGTRLSIL.

This clone was observed a few times. The chain combines TRBV5-4 with TRBJ2-7; D gene ambiguous. This CDR3 is 15 amino acids long. Germline loops: CDR1 SGHNT, CDR2 YYREEE (reference sequence). V was cut by 0 bases and J by 0 bases, with 10 bases left in between. CDR3 sequence reads: CASSLGERRSYEQYF. CDR3 DNA: TGTGCCAGCAGCTTGGGTGAGCGTCGCTCCTACGAGCAGTACTTC. Based on the CDR3 plus reference TRBV5-4 and TRBJ2-7, the full variable domain is ETGVTQSPTHLIKTRGQQVTLRCSSQSGHNTVSWYQQALGQGPQFIFQYYREEENGRGNFPPRFSGLQFPNYSSELNVNALELDDSALYLCASSLGERRSYEQYFGPGTRLTVT.